This T cell receptor beta chain emerged from a study of OX40 agonist ivuxolimab in advanced cancers. The study sampled blood at baseline, cycle 4 day 1, and cycle 7 day 1. CDR1 is PRHDT, CDR2 FYEKMQ, per germline (reference sequence). Trimming took 0 bases from V and 7 from J, leaving 12 bases between them. The CDR3 extends over 14 amino acids. This table comes from immunoSEQ multiplex PCR, and its TCRdb copy is limited to in-frame clones, with some not included. The table includes roughly 60,000 clones, more than 75% detected once. The J gene is TRBJ1-2, the V gene TRBV13; D may be TRBD1 (6 bases). The material sequenced was CD4+ or CD8+ T cells sorted from blood, taken in a trial of the OX40 agonist ivuxolimab. The receptor comes from an adult with an advanced solid tumor such as melanoma, head and neck, liver or kidney cancer. The CDR3 sequence: CASSLGTGTAGYTF. The CDR3 DNA is TGTGCCAGCAGCTTAGGTACAGGGACGGCTGGCTACACCTTC.